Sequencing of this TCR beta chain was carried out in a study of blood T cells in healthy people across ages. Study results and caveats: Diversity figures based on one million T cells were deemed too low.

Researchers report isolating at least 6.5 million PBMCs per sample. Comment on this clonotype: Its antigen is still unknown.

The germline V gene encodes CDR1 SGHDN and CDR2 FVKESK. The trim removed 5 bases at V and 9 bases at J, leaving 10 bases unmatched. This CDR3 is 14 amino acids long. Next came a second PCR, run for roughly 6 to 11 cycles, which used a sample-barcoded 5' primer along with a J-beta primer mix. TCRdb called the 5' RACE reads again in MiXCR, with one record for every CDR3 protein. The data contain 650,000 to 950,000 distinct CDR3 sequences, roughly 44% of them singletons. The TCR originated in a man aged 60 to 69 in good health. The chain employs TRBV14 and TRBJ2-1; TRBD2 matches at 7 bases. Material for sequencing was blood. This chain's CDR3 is CASSSWTSFSEQFF. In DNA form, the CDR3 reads TGTGCCAGCAGCTCATGGACTAGTTTCAGTGAGCAGTTCTTC.